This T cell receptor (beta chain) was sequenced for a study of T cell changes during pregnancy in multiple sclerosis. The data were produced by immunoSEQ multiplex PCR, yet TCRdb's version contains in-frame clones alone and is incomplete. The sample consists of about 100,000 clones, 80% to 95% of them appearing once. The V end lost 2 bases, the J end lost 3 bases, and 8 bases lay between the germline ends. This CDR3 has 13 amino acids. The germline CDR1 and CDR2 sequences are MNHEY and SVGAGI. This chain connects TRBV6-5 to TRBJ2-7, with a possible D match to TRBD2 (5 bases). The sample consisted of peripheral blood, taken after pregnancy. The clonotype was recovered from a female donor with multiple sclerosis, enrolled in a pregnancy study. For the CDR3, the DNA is TGTGCCAGCAGTTACGTCGGAGGCTACGAGCAGTACTTC. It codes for CASSYVGGYEQYF.